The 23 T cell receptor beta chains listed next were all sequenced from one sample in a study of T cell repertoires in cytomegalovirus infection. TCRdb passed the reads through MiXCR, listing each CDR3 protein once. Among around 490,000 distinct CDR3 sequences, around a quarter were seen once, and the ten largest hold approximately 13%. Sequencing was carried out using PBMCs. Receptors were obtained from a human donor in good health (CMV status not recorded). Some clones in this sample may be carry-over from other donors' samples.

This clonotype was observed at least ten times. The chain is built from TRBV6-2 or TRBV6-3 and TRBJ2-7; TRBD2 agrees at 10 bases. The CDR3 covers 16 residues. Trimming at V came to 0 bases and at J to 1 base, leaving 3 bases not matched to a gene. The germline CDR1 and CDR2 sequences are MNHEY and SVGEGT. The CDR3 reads CASSYSTSGHSYEQYF. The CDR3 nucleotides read TGTGCCAGCAGTTACTCGACTAGCGGGCATTCCTACGAGCAGTACTTC.

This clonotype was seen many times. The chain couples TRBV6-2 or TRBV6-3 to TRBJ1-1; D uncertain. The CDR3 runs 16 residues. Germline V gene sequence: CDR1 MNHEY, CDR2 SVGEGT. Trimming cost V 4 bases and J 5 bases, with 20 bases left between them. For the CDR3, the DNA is TGTGCCAGCAGTTTTCCCCAGGTCCCCGGTAAGACTGAAGCTTTCTTT. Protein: CASSFPQVPGKTEAFF.

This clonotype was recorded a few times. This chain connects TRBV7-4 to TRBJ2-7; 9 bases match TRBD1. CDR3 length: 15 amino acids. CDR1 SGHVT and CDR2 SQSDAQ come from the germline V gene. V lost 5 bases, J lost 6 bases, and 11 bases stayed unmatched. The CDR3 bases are TGTGCCAGCAGCCCCGGACAGGGGACTCTGTCCGAGCAGTACGTC. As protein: CASSPGQGTLSEQYV.

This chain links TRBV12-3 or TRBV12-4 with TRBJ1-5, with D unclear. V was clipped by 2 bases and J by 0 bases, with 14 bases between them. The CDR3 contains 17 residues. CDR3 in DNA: TGTGCCAGCAGTTTAAACCGGGTAGGGCTTAGCAATCAGCCCCAGCATTTT. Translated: CASSLNRVGLSNQPQHF.

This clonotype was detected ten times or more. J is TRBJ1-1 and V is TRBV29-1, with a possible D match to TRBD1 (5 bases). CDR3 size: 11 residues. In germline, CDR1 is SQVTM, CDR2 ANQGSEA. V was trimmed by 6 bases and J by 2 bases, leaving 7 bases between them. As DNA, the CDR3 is TGCAGCGTGGGGGTTAACACTGAAGCTTTCTTT. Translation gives CSVGVNTEAFF.

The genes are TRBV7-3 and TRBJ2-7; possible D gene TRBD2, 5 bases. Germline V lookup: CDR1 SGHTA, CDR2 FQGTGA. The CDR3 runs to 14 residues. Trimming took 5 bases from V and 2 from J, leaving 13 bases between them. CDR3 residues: CASSAGREAYEQYF. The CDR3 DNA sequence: TGTGCCAGCAGCGCCGGACGGGAAGCCTACGAGCAGTACTTC.

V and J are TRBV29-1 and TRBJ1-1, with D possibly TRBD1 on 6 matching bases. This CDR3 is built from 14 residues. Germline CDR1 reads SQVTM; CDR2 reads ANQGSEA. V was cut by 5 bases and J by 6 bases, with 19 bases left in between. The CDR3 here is CSVKKGGSVSEAFF. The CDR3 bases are TGCAGCGTTAAAAAGGGGGGCTCGGTCTCTGAAGCTTTCTTT.

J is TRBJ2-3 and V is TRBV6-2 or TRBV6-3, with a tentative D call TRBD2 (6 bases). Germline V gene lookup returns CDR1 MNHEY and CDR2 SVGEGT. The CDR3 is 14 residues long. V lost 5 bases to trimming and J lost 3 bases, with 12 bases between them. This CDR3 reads CASSRRDHTDTQYF. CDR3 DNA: TGTGCCAGCAGTCGGCGGGACCATACAGATACGCAGTATTTT.

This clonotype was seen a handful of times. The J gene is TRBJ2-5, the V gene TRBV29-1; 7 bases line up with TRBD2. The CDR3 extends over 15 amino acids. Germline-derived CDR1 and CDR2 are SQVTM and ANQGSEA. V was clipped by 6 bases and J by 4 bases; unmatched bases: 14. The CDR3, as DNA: TGCAGCGTCACCAAACTAGCGCCAAGTCTAGAGACCCAGTACTTC. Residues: CSVTKLAPSLETQYF.

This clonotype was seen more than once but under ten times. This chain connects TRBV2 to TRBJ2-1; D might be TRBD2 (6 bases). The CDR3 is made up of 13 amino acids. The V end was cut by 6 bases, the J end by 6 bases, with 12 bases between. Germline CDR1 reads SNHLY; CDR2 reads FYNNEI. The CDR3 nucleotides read TGTGCCAGCAGAGGAGGGACTGTCAATGAGCAGTTCTTC. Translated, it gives CASRGGTVNEQFF.

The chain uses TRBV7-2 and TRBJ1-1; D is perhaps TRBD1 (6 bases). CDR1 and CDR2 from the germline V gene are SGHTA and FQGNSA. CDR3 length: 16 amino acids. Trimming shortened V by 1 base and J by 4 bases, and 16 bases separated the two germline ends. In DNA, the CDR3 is TGTGCCAGCAGCTTAGACCGGGACACCATGGGCACTGAAGCTTTCTTT. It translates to CASSLDRDTMGTEAFF.

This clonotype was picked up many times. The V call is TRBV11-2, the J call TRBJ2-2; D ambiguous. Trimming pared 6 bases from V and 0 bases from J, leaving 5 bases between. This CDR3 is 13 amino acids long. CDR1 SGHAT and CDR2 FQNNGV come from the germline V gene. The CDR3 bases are TGTGCCAGCAGTTACTCGAACACCGGGGAGCTGTTTTTT. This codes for CASSYSNTGELFF.

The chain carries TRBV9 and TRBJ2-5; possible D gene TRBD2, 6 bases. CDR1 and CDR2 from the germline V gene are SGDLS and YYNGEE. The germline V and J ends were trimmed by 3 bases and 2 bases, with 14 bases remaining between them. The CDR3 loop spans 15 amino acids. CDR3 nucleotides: TGTGCCAGCAGCGGGCGAAGTAGCGGACAAGAGACCCAGTACTTC. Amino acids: CASSGRSSGQETQYF.

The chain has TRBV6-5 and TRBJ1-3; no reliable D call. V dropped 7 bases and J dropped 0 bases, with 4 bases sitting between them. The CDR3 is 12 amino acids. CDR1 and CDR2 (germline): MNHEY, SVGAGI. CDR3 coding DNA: TGTGCCAGCAAGGCCTCTGGAAACACCATATATTTT. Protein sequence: CASKASGNTIYF.

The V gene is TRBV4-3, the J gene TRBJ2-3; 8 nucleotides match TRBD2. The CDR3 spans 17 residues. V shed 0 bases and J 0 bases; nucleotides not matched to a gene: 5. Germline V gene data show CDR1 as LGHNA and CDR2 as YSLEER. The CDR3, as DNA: TGCGCCAGCAGCCAAGATTGGCGGGAGGTTAGCACAGATACGCAGTATTTT. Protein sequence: CASSQDWREVSTDTQYF.

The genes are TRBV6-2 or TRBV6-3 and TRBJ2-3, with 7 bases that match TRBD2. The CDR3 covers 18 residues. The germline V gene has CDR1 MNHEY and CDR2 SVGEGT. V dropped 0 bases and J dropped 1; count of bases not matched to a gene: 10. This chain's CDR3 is CASSYSKAIREGTDTQYF. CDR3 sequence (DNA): TGTGCCAGCAGTTACTCGAAGGCGATACGGGAGGGCACAGATACGCAGTATTTT.

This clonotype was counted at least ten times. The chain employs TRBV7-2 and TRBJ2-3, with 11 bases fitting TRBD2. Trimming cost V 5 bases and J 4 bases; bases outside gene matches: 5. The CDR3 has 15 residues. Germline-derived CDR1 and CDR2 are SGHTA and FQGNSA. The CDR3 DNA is TGTGCCAGCAGCATAATAGCGGGAGGGTCAGATACGCAGTATTTT. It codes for CASSIIAGGSDTQYF. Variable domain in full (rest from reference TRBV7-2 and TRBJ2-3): GAGVSQSPSNKVTEKGKDVELRCDPISGHTALYWYRQSLGQGLEFLIYFQGNSAPDKSGLPSDRFSAERTGGSVSTLTIQRTQQEDSAVYLCASSIIAGGSDTQYFGPGTRLTVL.

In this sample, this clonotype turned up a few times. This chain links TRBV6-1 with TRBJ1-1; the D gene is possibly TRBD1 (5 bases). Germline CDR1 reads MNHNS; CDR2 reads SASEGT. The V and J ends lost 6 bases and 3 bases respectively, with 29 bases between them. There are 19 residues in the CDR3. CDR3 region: CASSPGHPVPTMTHTEAFF. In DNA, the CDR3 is TGTGCCAGCAGCCCCGGACATCCGGTCCCGACCATGACCCACACTGAAGCTTTCTTT.

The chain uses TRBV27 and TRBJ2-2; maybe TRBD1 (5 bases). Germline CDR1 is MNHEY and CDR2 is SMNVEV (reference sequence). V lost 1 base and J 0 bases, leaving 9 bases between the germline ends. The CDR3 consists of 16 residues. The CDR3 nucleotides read TGTGCCAGCAGTTTATTAGGGGTAACGAACACCGGGGAGCTGTTTTTT. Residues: CASSLLGVTNTGELFF.

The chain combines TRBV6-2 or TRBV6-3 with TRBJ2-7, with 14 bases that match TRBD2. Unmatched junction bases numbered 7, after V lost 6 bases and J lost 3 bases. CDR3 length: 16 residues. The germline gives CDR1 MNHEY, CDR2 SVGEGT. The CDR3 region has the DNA TGTGCCAGCAGCAGAGGGACTAGCGGGAGCTTCTACGAGCAGTACTTC. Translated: CASSRGTSGSFYEQYF.

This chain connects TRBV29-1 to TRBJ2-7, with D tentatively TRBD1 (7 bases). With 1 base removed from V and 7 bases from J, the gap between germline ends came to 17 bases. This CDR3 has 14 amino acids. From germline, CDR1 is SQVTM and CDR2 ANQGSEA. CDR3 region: CSVEGRSGGREQYF. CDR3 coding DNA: TGCAGCGTTGAAGGGCGGTCAGGGGGGCGAGAGCAGTACTTC.

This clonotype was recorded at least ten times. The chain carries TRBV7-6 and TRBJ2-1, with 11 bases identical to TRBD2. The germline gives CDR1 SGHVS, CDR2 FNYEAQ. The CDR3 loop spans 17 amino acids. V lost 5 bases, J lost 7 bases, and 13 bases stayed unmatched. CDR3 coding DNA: TGTGCCAGCAGCCCCGAGGGGGGGCTAGCGGGAGGTAATGAGCAGTTCTTC. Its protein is CASSPEGGLAGGNEQFF. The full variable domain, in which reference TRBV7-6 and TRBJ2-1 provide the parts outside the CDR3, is GAGVSQSPRYKVTKRGQDVALRCDPISGHVSLYWYRQALGQGPEFLTYFNYEAQQDKSGLPNDRFSAERPEGSISTLTIQRTEQRDSAMYRCASSPEGGLAGGNEQFFGPGTRLTVL.

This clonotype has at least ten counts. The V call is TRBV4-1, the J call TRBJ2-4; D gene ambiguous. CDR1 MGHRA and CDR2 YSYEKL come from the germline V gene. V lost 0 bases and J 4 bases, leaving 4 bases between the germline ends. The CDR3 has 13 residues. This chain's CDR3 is CASSQDQKNIQYF. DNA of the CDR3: TGCGCCAGCAGCCAAGATCAAAAAAACATTCAGTACTTC.